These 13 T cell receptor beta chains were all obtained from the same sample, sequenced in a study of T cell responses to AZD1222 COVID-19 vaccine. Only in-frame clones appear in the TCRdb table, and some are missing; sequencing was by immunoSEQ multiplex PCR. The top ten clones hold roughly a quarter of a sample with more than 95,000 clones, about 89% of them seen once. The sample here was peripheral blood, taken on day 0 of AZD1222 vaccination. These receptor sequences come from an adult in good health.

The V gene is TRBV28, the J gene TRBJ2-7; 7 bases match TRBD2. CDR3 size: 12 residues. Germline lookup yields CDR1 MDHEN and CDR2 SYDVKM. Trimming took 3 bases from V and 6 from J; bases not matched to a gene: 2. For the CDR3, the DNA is TGTGCCAGCAGTTTGAGGGAGGGCGAGCAGTACTTC. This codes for CASSLREGEQYF. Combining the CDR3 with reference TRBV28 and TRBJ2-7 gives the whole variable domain DVKVTQSSRYLVKRTGEKVFLECVQDMDHENMFWYRQDPGLGLRLIYFSYDVKMKEKGDIPEGYSVSREKKERFSLILESASTNQTSMYLCASSLREGEQYFGPGTRLTVT.

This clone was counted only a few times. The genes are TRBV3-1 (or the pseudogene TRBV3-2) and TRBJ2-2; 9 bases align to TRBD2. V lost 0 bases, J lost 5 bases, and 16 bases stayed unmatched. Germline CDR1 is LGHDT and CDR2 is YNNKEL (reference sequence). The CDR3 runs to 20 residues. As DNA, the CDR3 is TGTGCCAGCAGCCAAGATGCAAAGGTTGCGGGGGGGCCACGGACCGGGGAGCTGTTTTTT. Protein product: CASSQDAKVAGGPRTGELFF.

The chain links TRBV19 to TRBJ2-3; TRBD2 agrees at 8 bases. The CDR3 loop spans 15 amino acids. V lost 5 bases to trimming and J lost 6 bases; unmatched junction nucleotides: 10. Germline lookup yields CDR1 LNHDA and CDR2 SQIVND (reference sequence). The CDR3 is CASSARLASSDTQYF. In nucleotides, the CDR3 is TGTGCCAGTAGTGCCAGACTAGCGAGCTCCGATACGCAGTATTTT.

CDR3 in DNA: TGTGCCAGCAGTTGGGGTCTAGCGCCCCAAGAGACCCAGTACTTC. This codes for CASSWGLAPQETQYF. The rearrangement joins TRBV6-2 or TRBV6-3 to TRBJ2-5, with D maybe TRBD2 (6 bases). The CDR3 runs to 15 residues. V dropped 4 bases and J dropped 1 base, with 13 bases sitting between them. CDR1 and CDR2 (germline): MNHEY, SVGEGT.

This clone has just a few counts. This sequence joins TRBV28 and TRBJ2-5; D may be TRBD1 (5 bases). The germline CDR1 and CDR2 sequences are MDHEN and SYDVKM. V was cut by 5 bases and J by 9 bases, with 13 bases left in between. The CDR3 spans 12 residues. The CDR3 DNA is TGTGCCAGCAGTCCTCTCCAGGGCGCCCAGTACTTC. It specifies CASSPLQGAQYF.

The CDR3 sequence: CASRSTGELFF. CDR3 bases: TGTGCCAGCAGGAGCACCGGGGAGCTGTTTTTT. The chain uses TRBV2 and TRBJ2-2; D ambiguous. The germline gives CDR1 SNHLY, CDR2 FYNNEI. The ends were cut back, 6 bases at V and 4 bases at J, with 3 bases in the middle. The length of the CDR3 is 11 residues. Supplemented by reference TRBV2 and TRBJ2-2, the full variable domain reads EPEVTQTPSHQVTQMGQEVILRCVPISNHLYFYWYRQILGQKVEFLVSFYNNEISEKSEIFDDQFSVERPDGSNFTLKIRSTKLEDSAMYFCASRSTGELFFGEGSRLTVL.

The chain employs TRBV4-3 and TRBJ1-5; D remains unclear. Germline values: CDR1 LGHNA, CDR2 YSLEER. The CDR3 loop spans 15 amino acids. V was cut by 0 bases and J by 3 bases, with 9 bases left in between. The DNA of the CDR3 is TGCGCCAGCAGCCAAGATTGGGCGATCAATCAGCCCCAGCATTTT. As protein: CASSQDWAINQPQHF.

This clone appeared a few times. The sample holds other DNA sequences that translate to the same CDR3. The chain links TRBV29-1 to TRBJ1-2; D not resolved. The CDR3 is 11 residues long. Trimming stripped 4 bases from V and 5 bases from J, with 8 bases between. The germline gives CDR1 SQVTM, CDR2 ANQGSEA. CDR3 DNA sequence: TGCAGCGTTGGACAAGAGTATGGCTACACCTTC. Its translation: CSVGQEYGYTF.

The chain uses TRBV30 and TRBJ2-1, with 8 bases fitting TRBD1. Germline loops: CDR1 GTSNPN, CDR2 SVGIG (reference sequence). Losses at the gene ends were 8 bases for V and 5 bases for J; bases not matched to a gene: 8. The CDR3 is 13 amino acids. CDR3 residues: CALAGGTHNEQFF. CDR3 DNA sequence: TGTGCCCTTGCAGGGGGCACACACAATGAGCAGTTCTTC.

This CDR3 reads CASSLSGTSRSYEQYF. CDR3 nucleotide sequence: TGTGCCAGCTCACTATCGGGGACTAGCAGGTCCTACGAGCAGTACTTC. The chain uses TRBV25-1 and TRBJ2-7, with 9 bases aligning to TRBD2. Germline V gene sequence: CDR1 MGHDK, CDR2 SYGVNS. After removal of 8 bases from V and 1 base from J, the junction contained 12 bases not matched to a gene. CDR3 length: 16 residues.

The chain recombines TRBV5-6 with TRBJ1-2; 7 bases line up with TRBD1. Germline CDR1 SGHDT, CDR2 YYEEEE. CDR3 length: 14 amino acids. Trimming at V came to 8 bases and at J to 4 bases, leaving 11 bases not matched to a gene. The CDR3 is CASHTGTELYGYTF. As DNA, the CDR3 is TGTGCCAGTCACACCGGGACAGAGCTCTATGGCTACACCTTC.

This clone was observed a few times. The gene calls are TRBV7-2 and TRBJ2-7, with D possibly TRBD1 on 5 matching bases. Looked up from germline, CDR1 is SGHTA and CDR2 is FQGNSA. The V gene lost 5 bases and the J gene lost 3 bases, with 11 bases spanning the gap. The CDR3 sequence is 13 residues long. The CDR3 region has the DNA TGTGCCAGCAGCCTTTATCAGGGCTACGAGCAGTACTTC. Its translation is CASSLYQGYEQYF.

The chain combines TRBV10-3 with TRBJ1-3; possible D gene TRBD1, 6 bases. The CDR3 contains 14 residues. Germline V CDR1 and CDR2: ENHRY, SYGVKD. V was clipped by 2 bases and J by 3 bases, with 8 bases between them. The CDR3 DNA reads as TGTGCCATCAGTGAGAGGACAGTTGGAAACACCATATATTTT. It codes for CAISERTVGNTIYF.